Sequencing of this T cell receptor beta chain was carried out in a study of OX40 agonist ivuxolimab in advanced cancers. Turning to the overall study: Ivuxolimab was an agonistic, fully human IgG2 monoclonal antibody directed against OX40 (CD134), a costimulatory receptor. Intravenous ivuxolimab was administered to patients every 2 weeks at six dose levels: 0.01, 0.1, 0.3, 1.5, 3 and 10 mg/kg. Among the approximately 50 dose-escalation patients, about 19 had hepatocellular carcinoma, roughly 15 melanoma, 9 renal cell carcinoma and 9 head and neck cancer. In the dose-escalation cohort, 70% to 90% of patients were male, and the mean age was roughly 60 years with a range of about 20 to 90. Prior anti-PD-1, anti-PD-L1 or anti-CTLA-4 therapy was permitted, and less than 45% of dose-escalation patients had received checkpoint inhibitors. Partial responses occurred in three dose-escalation patients, of whom one had hepatocellular carcinoma and two had cutaneous melanoma. The point of sequencing TCRbeta in the periphery was to test whether ivuxolimab changed TCR sequence diversity and drove clonal T-cell expansion. The monotherapy dose-escalation portion (N ≈ 52 patients) of the phase I ivuxolimab trial is reported in the paper.

To sequence the TCRbeta CDR3 region, genomic DNA was isolated from the sorted cells. The immunoSEQ Assay was used to sequence the TCRbeta CDR3 regions. The immuneACCESS repertoire file appears here via TCRdb, limited to in-frame rearrangements. These files lack a portion of the clones; in checked studies, under half of the deficit traces to unresolved V genes, and the cause of the others is not known. The sample table shows 90,000 to 120,000 clones, and 75% to 95% are seen once. Clones ranked in the top ten supply roughly 1.1% of the sample. Comments on this clone: Its antigen remains unidentified. The input lacks base qualities; no much larger clone sits a single base away.

Its CDR3 holds 13 amino acids, cysteine through phenylalanine. CDR3 DNA is the only sequence kept; it has 39 bases, read in frame from the first base. From the germline V gene, CDR1 is SQVTM and CDR2 is ANQGSEA. The trim is 5 bases for V and 0 bases for J, with a gap of 8 bases between the germline ends. Patients with autoimmune disease history or receiving systemic immunosuppression were excluded from the trial. Peripheral blood for TCR sequencing was collected from all dose cohorts at baseline, on cycle 4 day 1, and on cycle 7 day 1. Samples came from an open-label, multicenter, first-in-human phase I dose-escalation trial of ivuxolimab. The trial enrolled adults with locally advanced or metastatic head and neck squamous cell, hepatocellular, melanoma or renal cell carcinoma. Before TCR sequencing, CD4+ and CD8+ T cells were separately sorted from peripheral blood. The full study reports these points: The antigen specificity of the peripheral T cells that underwent clonal expansion was not determined. After ivuxolimab, more expanded clones were found on average in CD8+ T cells than in CD4+ T cells. At doses of 0.1 to 3.0 mg/kg, clonal expansion of both CD4+ and CD8+ T cells in blood was seen between baseline and week 6. In partial responders in the 0.1-3.0 mg/kg groups, normalized peripheral clonal expansion was found to be among the lowest, especially among CD8+ T cells. Low levels of normalized T-cell clonal expansion were also seen in some patients who did not respond.

Sequencing was performed on CD4+ or CD8+ T cells sorted from blood, taken in a trial of the OX40 agonist ivuxolimab. This clonotype was obtained from an adult with an advanced solid tumor such as melanoma, head and neck, liver or kidney cancer. The chain employs TRBV29-1 and TRBJ1-5; the best D guess is TRBD1, with 6 bases matching. The CDR3 region has the sequence CSVSGDSNQPQHF. The bases read TGCAGCGTTTCAGGGGATAGCAATCAGCCCCAGCATTTT.